The T cell receptor beta chain described here comes from a study of T cell responses to AZD1222 COVID-19 vaccine. In this sample, this clone turned up once. The table came from immunoSEQ multiplex PCR; TCRdb's copy has only in-frame clones and leaves some out. The profile shows about 130,000 clones, around 86% of them singletons. Germline V gene lookup returns CDR1 LNHDA and CDR2 SQIVND (reference sequence). CDR3 length equals 12 residues. Trimming cost V 4 bases and J 8 bases, with 11 bases left between them. The rearrangement uses TRBV19 and TRBJ1-2; D remains unclear. Sequencing used peripheral blood, obtained on day 0 of AZD1222 vaccination. The sequence derives from an adult in good health. The CDR3 bases are TGTGCCAGTAGTACCTGGACCGCGGGCTACACCTTC. It codes for CASSTWTAGYTF.